The entry below gives a single TCR beta chain sequence along with its context. The data stem from a study of CD8 T cells in Susac syndrome. Reverse transcription of about 0.45 to 1 ug RNA was performed with random hexamers. Amplification of TCR beta CDR3 across 54 Vbeta and 13 Jbeta was performed with immunoSEQ multiplex PCR. TCRdb redid the calling of the immunoSEQ multiplex PCR reads with MiXCR, one entry per CDR3 protein. The sample has around 150,000 distinct CDR3 sequences; 95% are singletons. The receptor was derived from a human donor with Susac syndrome. Material for sequencing was CD4+ T cells from PBMCs.

As DNA, the CDR3 is TGCAGCGTTGAAGAGTGGCTAGCGATTACAGATACGCAGTATTTT. This sequence encodes CSVEEWLAITDTQYF. The chain combines TRBV29-1 with TRBJ2-3, with D perhaps matching TRBD2 (6 bases). Trimming stripped 0 bases from V and 3 bases from J, with 13 bases between. The CDR3 has 15 amino acids. Germline CDR1 SQVTM, CDR2 ANQGSEA.